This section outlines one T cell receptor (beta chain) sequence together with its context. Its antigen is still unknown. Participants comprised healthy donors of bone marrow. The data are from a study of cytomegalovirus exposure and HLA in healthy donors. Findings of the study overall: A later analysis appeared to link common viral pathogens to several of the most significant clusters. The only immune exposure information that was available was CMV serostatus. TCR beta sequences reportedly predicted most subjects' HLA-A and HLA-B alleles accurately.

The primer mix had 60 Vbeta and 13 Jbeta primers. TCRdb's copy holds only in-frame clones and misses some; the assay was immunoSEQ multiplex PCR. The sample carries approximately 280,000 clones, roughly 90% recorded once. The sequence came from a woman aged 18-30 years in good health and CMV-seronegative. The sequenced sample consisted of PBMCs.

CDR3 nucleotide sequence: TGTGCTAGTGGTTTAAACAGGGACAATCAGCCCCAGCATTTT. Protein product: CASGLNRDNQPQHF. The chain is built from TRBV12-5 and TRBJ1-5; the D gene is possibly TRBD1 (6 bases). The CDR3 extends over 14 amino acids. Trimming took off 3 bases at V and 3 bases at J, with 9 bases between the two ends. CDR1 LGHNT and CDR2 FRNRAP come from the germline V gene.